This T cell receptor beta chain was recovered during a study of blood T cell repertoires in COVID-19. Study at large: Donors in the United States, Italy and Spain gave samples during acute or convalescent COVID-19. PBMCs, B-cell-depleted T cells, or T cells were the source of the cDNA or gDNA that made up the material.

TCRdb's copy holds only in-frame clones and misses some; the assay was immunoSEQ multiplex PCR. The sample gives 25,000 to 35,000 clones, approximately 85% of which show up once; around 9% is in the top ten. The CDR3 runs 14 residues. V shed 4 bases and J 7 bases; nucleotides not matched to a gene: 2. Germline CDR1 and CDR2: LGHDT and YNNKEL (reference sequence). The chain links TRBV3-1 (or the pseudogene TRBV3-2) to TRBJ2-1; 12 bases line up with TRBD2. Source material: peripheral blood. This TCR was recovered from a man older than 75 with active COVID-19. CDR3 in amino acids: CASSPGTSGNEQFF. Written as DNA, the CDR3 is TGTGCCAGCAGCCCCGGGACTAGCGGGAATGAGCAGTTCTTC.